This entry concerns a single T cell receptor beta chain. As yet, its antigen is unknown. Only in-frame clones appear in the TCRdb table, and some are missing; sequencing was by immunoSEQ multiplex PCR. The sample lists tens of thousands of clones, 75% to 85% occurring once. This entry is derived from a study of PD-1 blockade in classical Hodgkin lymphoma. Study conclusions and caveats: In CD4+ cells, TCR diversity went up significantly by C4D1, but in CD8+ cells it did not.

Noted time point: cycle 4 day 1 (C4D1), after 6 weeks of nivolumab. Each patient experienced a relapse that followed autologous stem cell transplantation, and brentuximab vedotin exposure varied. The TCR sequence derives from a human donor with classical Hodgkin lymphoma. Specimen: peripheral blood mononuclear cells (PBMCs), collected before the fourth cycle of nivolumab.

In DNA form, the CDR3 reads TGTGCCAGCAGGGTCGTTAGCGGGGGTAACAATGAGCAGTTCTTC. As protein: CASRVVSGGNNEQFF. The V gene is TRBV5-4, the J gene TRBJ2-1; 9 nucleotides agree with TRBD2. The V gene's germline CDR1 is SGHNT and CDR2 YYREEE (reference sequence). V gave up 5 bases and J gave up 5 bases; unmatched junction bases: 8. The CDR3 runs to 15 residues.